This T cell receptor (beta chain) was sequenced for a study of cytomegalovirus exposure and HLA in healthy donors. PCR involved 60 Vbeta and 13 Jbeta primers. Sequencing used immunoSEQ multiplex PCR; TCRdb keeps in-frame clones, though not all of them. The top ten hold 1.5% to 2% of the sample, which has 150,000 to 200,000 clones, about 87% seen once. This clone was found a few times. Its target is unknown. Trimming cost V 1 base and J 4 bases, with 14 bases left between them. From germline, CDR1 is MGHRA and CDR2 YSYEKL. The CDR3 is 15 residues long. Findings and caveats of the study: Reportedly, a later analysis found an Asian-associated ancestry cluster had fewer N-insertions than the roughly 700-donor mean. A later analysis linked a missense DCLRE1C variant to TCR beta V- and J-gene trimming.

The study sampled nominally healthy donors, though unrecorded immune exposures were likely. The rearrangement uses TRBV4-1 and TRBJ2-7, with D possibly matching TRBD1 (6 bases). The sequence was collected from a woman aged 18 to 35 in good health and CMV-seronegative. The sample consisted of PBMCs. This chain's CDR3 is CASSQAKDRRYEQYF. In DNA form, the CDR3 reads TGCGCCAGCAGCCAAGCCAAGGACAGACGATACGAGCAGTACTTC.